Each of the 8 T cell receptor beta chains below was sequenced from the same sample in a study of blood T cell repertoires in COVID-19. Sequencing used immunoSEQ multiplex PCR; TCRdb keeps in-frame clones, though not all of them. The sample records 150,000 to 200,000 clones, 76% being singletons. The source material was peripheral blood. Source of these receptors: a woman aged 50 to 60 with active or convalescent COVID-19.

This chain connects TRBV3-1 (or the pseudogene TRBV3-2) to TRBJ1-2; TRBD1 matches 8 bases. The CDR3 is 16 residues long. V gave up 2 bases and J gave up 6 bases; unmatched junction bases: 11. Germline assignment: CDR1 LGHDT and CDR2 YNNKEL (reference sequence). CDR3 amino acids: CASSQLVQGARDGYTF. The CDR3 DNA is TGTGCCAGCAGCCAACTGGTCCAGGGGGCGCGAGATGGCTACACCTTC.

The chain joins TRBV20-1 to TRBJ1-2; D ambiguous. Germline V lookup: CDR1 DFQATT, CDR2 SNEGSKA (reference sequence). The CDR3 loop spans 10 amino acids. The V and J ends lost 4 bases and 8 bases respectively, with 8 bases between them. CDR3 in DNA: TGCAGTGCTATTAGCCGGGGCTACACCTTC. Residues: CSAISRGYTF.

This clone was seen a single time. This sequence joins TRBV6-4 and TRBJ1-2; a weak D match, TRBD1 (6 bases). V lost 9 bases, J lost 2 bases, and 16 bases lay in between. There are 14 residues in the CDR3. Germline CDR1 is MRHNA and CDR2 is SNTAGT. CDR3 in DNA: TGTGCCAGTCCCGACAAGGGGGTAAACTATGGCTACACCTTC. This gives the protein CASPDKGVNYGYTF.

This chain joins TRBV4-2 and TRBJ2-2; 12 positions match TRBD2. The germline V gene encodes CDR1 LGHNA and CDR2 YNFKEQ. There are 18 residues in the CDR3. The ends lost 0 bases at V and 3 bases at J; junction bases unmatched: 5. The CDR3 DNA reads as TGTGCCAGCAGCCAAGAGAGGACTAGCGGGGAGTACACCGGGGAGCTGTTTTTT. This sequence encodes CASSQERTSGEYTGELFF.

The chain carries TRBV5-1 and TRBJ2-1, with 13 bases identical to TRBD2. This CDR3 spans 17 amino acids. Germline CDR1 and CDR2: SGHRS and YFSETQ. After removal of 5 bases from V and 6 bases from J, the junction contained 11 bases not matched to a gene. CDR3 nucleotides: TGCGCCAGCAGTCGCGCGCTTACTAGCGGGAGGGCCAATGAGCAGTTCTTC. Translation gives CASSRALTSGRANEQFF.

The rearrangement joins TRBV7-2 to TRBJ1-5, with D hard to call. The V gene's germline CDR1 is SGHTA and CDR2 FQGNSA. The CDR3 loop spans 15 amino acids. Trimming took 5 bases from V and 9 from J, leaving 20 bases between them. The CDR3 loop is CASSPTSGSDLPQHF. CDR3 in DNA: TGTGCCAGCAGCCCAACATCGGGATCGGATTTGCCCCAGCATTTT.

CDR3: CASRRWTAQETQYF. As DNA, the CDR3 is TGTGCCAGCAGACGTTGGACAGCTCAAGAGACCCAGTACTTC. The rearrangement uses TRBV6-5 and TRBJ2-5, with D possibly matching TRBD1 (6 bases). The CDR3 has 14 amino acids. The germline V gene encodes CDR1 MNHEY and CDR2 SVGAGI. V was clipped by 6 bases and J by 2 bases, with 13 bases between them.

The chain couples TRBV5-1 to TRBJ1-3, with D hard to call. This CDR3 comprises 16 residues. The V end was cut by 4 bases, the J end by 4 bases, with 18 bases between. Germline-derived CDR1 and CDR2 are SGHRS and YFSETQ. CDR3 DNA: TGCGCCAGCAGCCTTGCCGGTCTTGTACGGGGAAACACCATATATTTT. This gives the protein CASSLAGLVRGNTIYF.